This is a list of T cell receptor beta chains from one sample in a study of T cell repertoires in cytomegalovirus infection. No cognate antigen is known for these TCRs. One entry per CDR3 protein, called by TCRdb with MiXCR from the reads. The repertoire holds about 700,000 distinct CDR3 sequences, with about 30% as singletons. The sequencing used cultured PBMCs, collected from culture after CMV antigen stimulation. Source of these receptors: a human donor in good health (CMV status not recorded). Some clones in this sample may be carry-over from other donors' samples. Both conserved end residues are part of each CDR3. A D gene is named only where the DNA matches it firmly. A row's size may be missing; if present it is once, few, many or a size class.

d_call	clone_size	cdr3_length	j_call	v_call	cdr3_aa	cdr3_nt
NA	NA	18	TRBJ1-2	TRBV12-3/TRBV12-4	CASSVTFYGQGIDYGYTF	TGTGCCAGCAGCGTAACTTTCTATGGGCAGGGGATTGACTATGGCTACACCTTC
NA	NA	14	TRBJ2-1	TRBV11-2	CASSLDLAGNEQFF	TGTGCCAGCAGCTTAGATCTAGCAGGTAATGAGCAGTTCTTC
NA	NA	15	TRBJ1-2	TRBV4-3	CASSQSQGTNYGYTF	TGCGCCAGCAGCCAATCGCAGGGGACGAACTATGGCTACACCTTC
NA	few	13	TRBJ1-5	TRBV20-1	CSARDTRNQPQHF	TGCAGTGCTAGAGATACCCGGAATCAGCCCCAGCATTTT
TRBD2	few	15	TRBJ2-7	TRBV7-2	CASSLASGNPYEQYF	TGTGCCAGCAGCTTAGCTAGCGGGAATCCCTACGAGCAGTACTTC
NA	NA	15	TRBJ2-7	TRBV7-2	CASSLDGGRVREQYF	TGTGCCAGCAGCTTAGACGGGGGGCGGGTCCGGGAGCAGTACTTC
TRBD2	NA	17	TRBJ2-1	TRBV4-1	CASSRSGGLAGPNEQFF	TGCGCCAGCAGCCGCTCCGGCGGGCTAGCGGGACCCAATGAGCAGTTCTTC
TRBD1	many	16	TRBJ1-1	TRBV7-9	CASSSRGQGQDTEAFF	TGTGCCAGCAGCTCCAGAGGACAGGGACAAGACACTGAAGCTTTCTTT
NA	NA	12	TRBJ1-2	TRBV12-3/TRBV12-4	CASRQGGAGYTF	TGTGCCAGCAGACAGGGCGGGGCTGGCTACACCTTC
NA	few	17	TRBJ1-5	TRBV20-1	CSASGTPPFYSNQPQHF	TGCAGTGCTAGCGGCACACCGCCCTTCTATAGCAATCAGCCCCAGCATTTT
NA	NA	17	TRBJ2-2	TRBV7-8	CASSLARLAQNTGELFF	TGTGCCAGCAGCTTAGCGCGGCTAGCGCAGAACACCGGGGAGCTGTTTTTT
NA	once	15	TRBJ1-4	TRBV5-1	CASSFRQPNNEKLFF	TGCGCCAGCAGCTTTCGACAGCCTAATAATGAAAAACTGTTTTTT
NA	few	11	TRBJ1-1	TRBV14	CASSQGFPAFF	TGTGCCAGCAGCCAAGGGTTCCCAGCTTTCTTT
TRBD2	NA	18	TRBJ2-1	TRBV7-6	CASSRTSGRGISYNEQFF	TGTGCCAGCAGCCGGACTAGCGGGAGGGGCATTTCTTACAATGAGCAGTTCTTC